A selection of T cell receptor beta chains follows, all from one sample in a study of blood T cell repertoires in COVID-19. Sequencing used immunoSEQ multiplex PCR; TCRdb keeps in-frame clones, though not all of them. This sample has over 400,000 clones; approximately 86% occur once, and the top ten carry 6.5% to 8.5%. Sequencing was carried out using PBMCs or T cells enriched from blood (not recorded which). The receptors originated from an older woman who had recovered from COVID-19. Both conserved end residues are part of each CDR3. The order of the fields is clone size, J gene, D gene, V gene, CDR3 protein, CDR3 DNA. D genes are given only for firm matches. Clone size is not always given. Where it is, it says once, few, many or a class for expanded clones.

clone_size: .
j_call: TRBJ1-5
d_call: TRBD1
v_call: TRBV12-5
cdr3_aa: CASGGTEGQPQHF
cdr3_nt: TGTGCTAGTGGTGGGACAGAAGGTCAGCCCCAGCATTTT

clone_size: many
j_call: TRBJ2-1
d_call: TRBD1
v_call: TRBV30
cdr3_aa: CAWTGGAGLQDEQFF
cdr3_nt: TGTGCCTGGACAGGGGGCGCGGGGCTACAGGATGAGCAGTTCTTC

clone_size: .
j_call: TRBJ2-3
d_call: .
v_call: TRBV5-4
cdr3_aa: CASSLAGLPPGNTQYF
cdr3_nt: TGTGCCAGCAGCTTGGCGGGACTCCCTCCTGGGAATACGCAGTATTTT

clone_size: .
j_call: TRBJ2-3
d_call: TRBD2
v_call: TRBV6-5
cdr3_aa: CASRAGLARDTQYF
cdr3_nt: TGTGCCAGCAGAGCGGGACTGGCCAGGGATACGCAGTATTTT

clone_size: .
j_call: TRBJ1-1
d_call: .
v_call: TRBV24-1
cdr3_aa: CATTGSRNTEAFF
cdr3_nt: TGTGCCACTACAGGGTCGAGGAACACTGAAGCTTTCTTT

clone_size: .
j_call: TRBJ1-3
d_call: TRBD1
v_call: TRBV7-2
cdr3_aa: CASSLYTGGVGNTIYF
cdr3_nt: TGTGCCAGCAGCTTATATACAGGGGGCGTTGGAAACACCATATATTTT

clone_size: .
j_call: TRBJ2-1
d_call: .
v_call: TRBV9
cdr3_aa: CASSHPPREQFF
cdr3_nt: TGTGCCAGCAGCCACCCCCCCAGGGAGCAGTTCTTC

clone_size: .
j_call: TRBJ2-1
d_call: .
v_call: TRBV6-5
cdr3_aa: CASSYTEVISYNEQFF
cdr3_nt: TGTGCCAGCAGTTACACGGAGGTGATCTCCTACAATGAGCAGTTCTTC

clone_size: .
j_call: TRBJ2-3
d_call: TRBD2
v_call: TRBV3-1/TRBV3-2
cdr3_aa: CASSHLAGGYTDTQYF
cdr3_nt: TGTGCCAGCAGCCACCTAGCGGGGGGGTACACAGATACGCAGTATTTT

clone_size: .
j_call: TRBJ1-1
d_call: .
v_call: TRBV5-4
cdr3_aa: CASSRTVMNTEAFF
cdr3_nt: TGTGCCAGCAGCAGGACAGTGATGAACACTGAAGCTTTCTTT

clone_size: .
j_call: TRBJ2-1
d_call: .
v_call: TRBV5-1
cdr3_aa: CASSLLDSSYNEQFF
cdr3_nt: TGCGCCAGCAGCTTATTGGACAGCTCCTACAATGAGCAGTTCTTC

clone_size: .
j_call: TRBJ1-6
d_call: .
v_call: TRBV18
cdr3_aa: CASSPGANYNSPLHF
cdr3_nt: TGTGCCAGCTCACCGGGGGCCAACTATAATTCACCCCTCCACTTT

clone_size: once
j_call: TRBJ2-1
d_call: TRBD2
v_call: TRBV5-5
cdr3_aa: CASSNLAGGTYNEQFF
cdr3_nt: TGTGCCAGCAGCAATCTAGCGGGGGGTACCTACAATGAGCAGTTCTTC

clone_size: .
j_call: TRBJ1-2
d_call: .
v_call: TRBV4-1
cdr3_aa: CASSQASTFRANYGYTF
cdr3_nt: TGCGCCAGCAGCCAAGCGTCGACTTTCAGAGCTAACTATGGCTACACCTTC

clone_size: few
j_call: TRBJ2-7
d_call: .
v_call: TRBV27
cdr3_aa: CASSLSKPMEEQYF
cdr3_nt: TGTGCCAGCAGTTTATCGAAGCCAATGGAGGAGCAGTACTTC

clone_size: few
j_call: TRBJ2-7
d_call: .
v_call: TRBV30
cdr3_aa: CAWSFSHYEQYF
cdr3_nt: TGTGCCTGGAGCTTCAGTCACTACGAGCAGTACTTC

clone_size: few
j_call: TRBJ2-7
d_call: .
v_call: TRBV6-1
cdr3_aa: CASSDQGITYEQYF
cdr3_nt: TGTGCCAGCAGTGACCAGGGAATTACATACGAGCAGTACTTC

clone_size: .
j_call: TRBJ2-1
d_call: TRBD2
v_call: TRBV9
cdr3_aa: CASSVVAGGGYNEQFF
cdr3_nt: TGTGCCAGCAGCGTAGTAGCGGGGGGCGGATACAATGAGCAGTTCTTC

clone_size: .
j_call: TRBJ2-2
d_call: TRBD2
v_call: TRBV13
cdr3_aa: CASSSAAGGGNTGELFF
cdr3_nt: TGTGCCAGCAGCTCGGCGGCTGGGGGGGGAAACACCGGGGAGCTGTTTTTT

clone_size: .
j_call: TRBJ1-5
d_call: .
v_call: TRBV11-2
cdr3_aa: CASSPRDAQPQHF
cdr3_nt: TGTGCCAGCAGCCCTAGAGACGCTCAGCCCCAGCATTTT

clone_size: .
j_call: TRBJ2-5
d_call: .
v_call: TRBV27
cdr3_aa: CASSGMGAAQETQYF
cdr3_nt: TGTGCCAGCAGCGGGATGGGGGCAGCTCAAGAGACCCAGTACTTC

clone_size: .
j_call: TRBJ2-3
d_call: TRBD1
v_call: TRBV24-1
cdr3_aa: CATSLGWDRDHTQYF
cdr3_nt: TGTGCCACCAGTCTGGGGTGGGACAGGGACCATACGCAGTATTTT

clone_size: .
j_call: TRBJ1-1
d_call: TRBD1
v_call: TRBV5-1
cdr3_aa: CASSITGGGGTEAFF
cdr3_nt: TGCGCCAGCAGCATCACAGGGGGTGGAGGCACTGAAGCTTTCTTT

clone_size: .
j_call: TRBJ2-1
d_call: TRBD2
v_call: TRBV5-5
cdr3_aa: CASSRRAGGPYNEQFF
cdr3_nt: TGTGCCAGCAGCCGAAGAGCGGGGGGCCCCTACAATGAGCAGTTCTTC

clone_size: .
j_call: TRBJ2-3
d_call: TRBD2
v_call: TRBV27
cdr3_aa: CASSSRLAGTTDTQYF
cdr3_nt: TGTGCCAGCAGCTCCCGACTAGCGGGTACCACAGATACGCAGTATTTT

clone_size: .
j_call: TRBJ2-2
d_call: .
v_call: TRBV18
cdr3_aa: CASSPQQGSGELFF
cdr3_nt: TGTGCCAGCTCACCACAACAGGGTTCCGGGGAGCTGTTTTTT

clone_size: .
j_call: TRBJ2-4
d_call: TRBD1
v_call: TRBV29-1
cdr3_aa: CSVGSDRGLGNIQYF
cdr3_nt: TGCAGCGTTGGTAGTGACAGGGGGCTTGGGAACATTCAGTACTTC

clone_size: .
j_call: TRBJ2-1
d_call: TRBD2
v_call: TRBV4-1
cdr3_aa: CASSQAGGAYNEQFF
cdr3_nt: TGCGCCAGCAGCCAAGCGGGGGGAGCATACAATGAGCAGTTCTTC

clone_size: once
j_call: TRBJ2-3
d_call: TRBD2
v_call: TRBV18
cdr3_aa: CASSPPGAGVRNTQYF
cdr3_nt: TGTGCCAGCTCACCACCGGGTGCGGGGGTCAGAAATACGCAGTATTTT

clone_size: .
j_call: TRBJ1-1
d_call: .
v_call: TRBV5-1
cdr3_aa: CASSLQGPNTEAFF
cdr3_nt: TGCGCCAGCAGCTTGCAGGGGCCGAACACTGAAGCTTTCTTT

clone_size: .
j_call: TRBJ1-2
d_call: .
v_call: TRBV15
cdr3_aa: CATSPRQHGYTF
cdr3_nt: TGTGCCACCTCCCCCAGGCAGCATGGCTACACCTTC

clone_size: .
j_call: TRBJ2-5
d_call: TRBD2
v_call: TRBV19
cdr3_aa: CASSPRLAGEETQYF
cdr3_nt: TGTGCCAGTAGTCCCCGACTAGCGGGGGAAGAGACCCAGTACTTC

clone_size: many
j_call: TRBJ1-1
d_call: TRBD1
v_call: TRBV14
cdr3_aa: CASSQGTGARVGTEAFF
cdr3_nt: TGTGCCAGCAGCCAAGGGACAGGGGCCCGTGTGGGGACTGAAGCTTTCTTT

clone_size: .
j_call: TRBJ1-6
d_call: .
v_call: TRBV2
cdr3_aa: CASSDRGRTPLHF
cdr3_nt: TGTGCCAGCAGTGACAGGGGAAGGACACCCCTCCACTTT

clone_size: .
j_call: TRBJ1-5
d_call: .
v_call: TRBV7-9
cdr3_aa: CASSPRGVEDQPQHF
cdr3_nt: TGTGCCAGCAGCCCCCGGGGGGTTGAGGATCAGCCCCAGCATTTT

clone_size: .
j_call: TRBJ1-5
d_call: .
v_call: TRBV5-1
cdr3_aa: CASRRDTDQPQHF
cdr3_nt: TGCGCCAGCCGAAGGGACACCGATCAGCCCCAGCATTTT

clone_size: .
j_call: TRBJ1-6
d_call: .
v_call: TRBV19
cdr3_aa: CASTHREAYNSPLHF
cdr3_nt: TGTGCCAGTACCCACCGGGAGGCCTATAATTCACCCCTCCACTTT

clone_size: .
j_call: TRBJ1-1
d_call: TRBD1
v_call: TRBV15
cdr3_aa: CATSRERTGVRNTEAFF
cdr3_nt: TGTGCCACCAGCAGAGAGAGGACAGGGGTAAGGAACACTGAAGCTTTCTTT

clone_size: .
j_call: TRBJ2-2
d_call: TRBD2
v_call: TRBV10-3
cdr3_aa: CAISHFGAGGHTGELFF
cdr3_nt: TGTGCCATCAGCCACTTCGGGGCGGGGGGTCACACCGGGGAGCTGTTTTTT

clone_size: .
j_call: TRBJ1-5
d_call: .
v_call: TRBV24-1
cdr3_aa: CATSDLGGESNQPQHF
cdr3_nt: TGTGCCACCAGTGATTTGGGGGGCGAAAGCAATCAGCCCCAGCATTTT

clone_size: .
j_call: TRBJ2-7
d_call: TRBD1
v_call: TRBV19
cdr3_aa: CASSRGLGYEQYF
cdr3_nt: TGTGCCAGTAGCAGGGGGCTCGGCTACGAGCAGTACTTC

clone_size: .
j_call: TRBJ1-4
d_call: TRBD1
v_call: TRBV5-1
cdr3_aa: CASSFQGAREKLFF
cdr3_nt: TGCGCCAGCAGCTTTCAGGGGGCTCGGGAAAAACTGTTTTTT

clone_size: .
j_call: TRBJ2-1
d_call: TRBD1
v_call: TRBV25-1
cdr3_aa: CASSEYGRGPNEQFF
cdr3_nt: TGTGCCAGCAGTGAATATGGCAGGGGGCCCAATGAGCAGTTCTTC

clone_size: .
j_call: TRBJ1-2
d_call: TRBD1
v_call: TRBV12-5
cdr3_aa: CASGLGTGLFYGYTF
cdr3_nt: TGTGCTAGTGGTTTAGGGACAGGGTTATTCTATGGCTACACCTTC

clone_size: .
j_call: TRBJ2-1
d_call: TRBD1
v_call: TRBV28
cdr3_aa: CASRSMAGTGNEQFF
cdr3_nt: TGTGCCAGCAGATCTATGGCTGGGACAGGGAATGAGCAGTTCTTC

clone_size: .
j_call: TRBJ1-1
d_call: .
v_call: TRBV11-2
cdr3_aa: CASSPGGGRLGAFF
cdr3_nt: TGTGCCAGCAGCCCGGGGGGCGGGAGGCTAGGAGCTTTCTTT

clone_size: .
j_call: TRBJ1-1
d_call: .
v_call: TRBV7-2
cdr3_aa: CASSLGQGSTEAFF
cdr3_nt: TGTGCCAGCAGCTTAGGGCAGGGTAGCACTGAAGCTTTCTTT

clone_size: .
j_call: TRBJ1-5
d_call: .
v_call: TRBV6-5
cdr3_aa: CASSYSGGGQPQHF
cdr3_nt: TGTGCCAGCAGTTACTCCGGGGGTGGTCAGCCCCAGCATTTT

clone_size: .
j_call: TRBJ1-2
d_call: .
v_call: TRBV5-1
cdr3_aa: CASGEQENGYTF
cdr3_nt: TGCGCCAGCGGGGAACAGGAGAATGGCTACACCTTC

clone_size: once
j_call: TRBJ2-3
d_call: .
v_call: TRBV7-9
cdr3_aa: CASSLGSTGITDTQYF
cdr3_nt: TGTGCCAGCAGCTTAGGCAGTACGGGAATCACAGATACGCAGTATTTT

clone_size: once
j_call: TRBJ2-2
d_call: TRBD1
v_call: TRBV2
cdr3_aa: CASRGQGGTGELFF
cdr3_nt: TGTGCCAGCAGGGGACAGGGCGGGACCGGGGAGCTGTTTTTT